These 17 T cell receptor beta chains were all obtained from the same sample, sequenced in a study of control samples from healthy donors and cancer patients. The table came from immunoSEQ multiplex PCR; TCRdb's copy has only in-frame clones and leaves some out. This table holds about 110,000 clones, roughly 89% found once. The sequenced sample was blood. The receptor source for this set is a woman in her forties or fifties in good health.

This clone appeared a single time. The rearrangement uses TRBV11-1 and TRBJ2-2; perhaps D is TRBD1 or TRBD2 (6 bases each). This CDR3 is built from 15 residues. Germline lookup yields CDR1 SGHAT and CDR2 FQDESV (reference sequence). The V end lost 2 bases, the J end lost 6 bases, and 13 bases lay between the germline ends. The CDR3 region is CASSLLSGAAGELFF. The CDR3, as DNA: TGTGCCAGCAGCTTATTATCGGGGGCCGCCGGGGAGCTGTTTTTT.

The chain uses TRBV3-1 (or the pseudogene TRBV3-2) and TRBJ2-1; TRBD2 is a possible D gene (5 bases). V was pared by 2 bases and J by 3 bases, with 8 bases between. There are 14 residues in the CDR3. The germline gives CDR1 LGHDT, CDR2 YNNKEL (reference sequence). The CDR3 loop reads CASSQIRDYNEQFF. CDR3 bases: TGTGCCAGCAGCCAAATCCGGGACTACAATGAGCAGTTCTTC.

This chain joins TRBV2 and TRBJ1-1, with D unresolved. The ends were cut back, 3 bases at V and 3 bases at J, with 5 bases in the middle. The germline V gene encodes CDR1 SNHLY and CDR2 FYNNEI. The CDR3 is 12 residues long. The CDR3 region is CASSDLDTEAFF. The CDR3 region has the DNA TGTGCCAGCAGTGATTTGGACACTGAAGCTTTCTTT.

This chain joins TRBV2 and TRBJ2-3, with D unclear. The germline V gene encodes CDR1 SNHLY and CDR2 FYNNEI. V shed 4 bases and J shed 2 bases, with 10 bases lying between them. CDR3 length equals 14 residues. The CDR3 DNA is TGTGCCAGCAGTGGTTACAGCTACACAGATACGCAGTATTTT. Protein sequence: CASSGYSYTDTQYF.

The chain joins TRBV7-8 to TRBJ1-2; D possibly corresponds to TRBD1 (5 bases). Germline V CDR1 and CDR2: SGHVS, FQNEAQ. The V end lost 5 bases, the J end lost 6 bases, and 16 bases lay between the germline ends. This CDR3 contains 14 residues. The CDR3 DNA reads as TGTGCCAGCAGCCTCGCCGAGGGGCGGCATGGCTACACCTTC. Translation: CASSLAEGRHGYTF. The full variable domain, completed using reference TRBV7-8 and TRBJ1-2, is GAGVSQSPRYKVAKRGQDVALRCDPISGHVSLFWYQQALGQGPEFLTYFQNEAQLDKSGLPSDRFFAERPEGSVSTLKIQRTQQEDSAVYLCASSLAEGRHGYTFGSGTRLTVV.

This clone was detected once. The chain's CDR3 is CASSYIGDSPLHF. The CDR3 DNA reads TGTGCCAGCAGTTATATAGGGGATTCACCCCTCCACTTT. The J gene is TRBJ1-6, the V gene TRBV6-5; tentatively, D is TRBD1 (5 bases). V lost 3 bases, J lost 8 bases, and 8 bases lay in between. Germline V gives CDR1 MNHEY, CDR2 SVGAGI. This CDR3 has 13 residues.

The V call is TRBV9, the J call TRBJ2-2, with D perhaps matching TRBD1 (6 bases). The CDR3 consists of 16 residues. V lost 4 bases and J 3 bases, leaving 16 bases between the germline ends. The germline CDR1 and CDR2 sequences are SGDLS and YYNGEE. CDR3 in amino acids: CASSTSRGMDTGELFF. The DNA of the CDR3 is TGTGCCAGCAGCACGAGCAGGGGAATGGACACCGGGGAGCTGTTTTTT.

This clone is a singleton in its sample. The rearrangement uses TRBV6-5 and TRBJ1-1; D is ambiguous. V lost 3 bases, J lost 8 bases, and 10 bases lay in between. The V gene's germline CDR1 is MNHEY and CDR2 SVGAGI. The CDR3 has 12 amino acids. CDR3 residues: CASSYGRKEAFF. Written as DNA, the CDR3 is TGTGCCAGCAGTTATGGGAGGAAAGAAGCTTTCTTT.

The chain is built from TRBV24-1 and TRBJ1-3, with 7 bases identical to TRBD1. The CDR3 contains 22 residues. The germline V gene encodes CDR1 KGHDR and CDR2 SFDVKD. V trimming: 7 bases; J trimming: 0 bases; junction bases outside the gene matches: 26. The CDR3 region has the DNA TGTGCCACCAGGGATCCCGATCCGACAGGGCTCGGGGGGGATGACTCTGGAAACACCATATATTTT. It is translated as CATRDPDPTGLGGDDSGNTIYF.

This chain uses TRBV11-2 with TRBJ1-3; a weak D match, TRBD1 (5 bases). CDR1 SGHAT and CDR2 FQNNGV come from the germline V gene. Trimming cost V 5 bases and J 2 bases, with 10 bases left between them. The CDR3 is made up of 14 amino acids. CDR3 protein: CASSVGGAGNTIYF. Here the CDR3 DNA reads TGTGCCAGCAGCGTTGGGGGGGCTGGAAACACCATATATTTT.

The chain couples TRBV7-6 to TRBJ2-3; the match to TRBD2 covers 7 bases. Germline values: CDR1 SGHVS, CDR2 FNYEAQ. V was pared by 1 base and J by 0 bases, with 4 bases of the junction left unmatched. The CDR3 sequence is 16 residues long. CDR3 sequence (DNA): TGTGCCAGCAGCTTAGAAACTAGCGAGAGCACAGATACGCAGTATTTT. This sequence encodes CASSLETSESTDTQYF.

V usage is TRBV7-2 and J usage is TRBJ2-5; D is perhaps TRBD1 (6 bases). V lost 2 bases to trimming and J lost 4 bases, with 11 bases between them. The CDR3 totals 14 residues. Germline CDR1 and CDR2: SGHTA and FQGNSA. CDR3 amino acids: CASSLQGIVETQYF. As DNA, the CDR3 is TGTGCCAGCAGCTTACAGGGGATTGTAGAGACCCAGTACTTC.

CDR3 amino acids: CASSSSGGQETQYF. For the CDR3, the DNA is TGTGCCAGCAGCTCGAGCGGGGGCCAAGAGACCCAGTACTTC. The chain has TRBV11-2 and TRBJ2-5; the match to TRBD2 covers 8 bases. The CDR3 has 14 residues. J lost 1 base, V lost 4 bases, and 2 bases had no gene match. Germline CDR1 and CDR2: SGHAT and FQNNGV.

This clone has only a few counts. The genes are TRBV10-3 and TRBJ2-7; 11 bases agree with TRBD2. Per the germline V gene, CDR1 is ENHRY and CDR2 is SYGVKD. The CDR3 runs to 15 residues. Germline trimming cut 6 bases from V and 1 base from J; bases unmatched to any gene: 5. Here the CDR3 DNA reads TGTGCCATCAGGAAGACTAGCGGGGATTCCTACGAGCAGTACTTC. Translating it yields CAIRKTSGDSYEQYF.

This clone was found once. V gene TRBV19 combines with J gene TRBJ1-5; D gene unclear. Germline CDR1 LNHDA, CDR2 SQIVND (reference sequence). V shed 6 bases and J shed 1 base, with 19 bases lying between them. CDR3 length: 17 amino acids. CDR3 amino acids: CASRTNTWGGSNQPQHF. Here the CDR3 DNA reads TGTGCCAGTAGAACCAATACGTGGGGAGGAAGCAATCAGCCCCAGCATTTT.

This clone appeared a few times. The chain joins TRBV7-8 to TRBJ1-5; possible D gene TRBD1, 5 bases. The CDR3 runs to 14 residues. Germline lookup yields CDR1 SGHVS and CDR2 FQNEAQ. V lost 1 base and J lost 7, with 11 bases in between. The CDR3 DNA follows: TGTGCCAGCAGCTTAGTAACAGGAGAGCAGCCCCAGCATTTT. Its protein product is CASSLVTGEQPQHF.

The chain joins TRBV6-5 to TRBJ1-1; D may be TRBD1 (5 bases). The germline gives CDR1 MNHEY, CDR2 SVGAGI. The CDR3 runs 15 residues. Trimming removed 7 bases at V and 1 base at J, with 16 bases between. The CDR3 DNA sequence: TGTGCCAGCATCCCCCGCAATGGGGGGAACACTGAAGCTTTCTTT. Translation: CASIPRNGGNTEAFF.